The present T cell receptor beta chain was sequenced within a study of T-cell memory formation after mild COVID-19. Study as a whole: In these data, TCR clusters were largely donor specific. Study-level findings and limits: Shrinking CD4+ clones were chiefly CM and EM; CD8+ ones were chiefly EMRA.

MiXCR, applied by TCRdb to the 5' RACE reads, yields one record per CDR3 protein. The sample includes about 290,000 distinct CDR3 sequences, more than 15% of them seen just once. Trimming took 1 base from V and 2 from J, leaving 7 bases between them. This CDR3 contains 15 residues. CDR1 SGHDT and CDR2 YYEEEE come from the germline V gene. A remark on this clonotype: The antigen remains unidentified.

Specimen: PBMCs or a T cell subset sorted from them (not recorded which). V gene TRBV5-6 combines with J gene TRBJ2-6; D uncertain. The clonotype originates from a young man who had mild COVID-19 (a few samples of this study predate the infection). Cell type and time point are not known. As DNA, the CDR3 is TGTGCCAGCAGCTTGATCGGAGCTGGGGCCAACGTCCTGACTTTC. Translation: CASSLIGAGANVLTF.